These T cell receptor beta chains were read from a single sample in a study of T cells after yellow fever vaccination. TCRdb re-called the 5' RACE reads through MiXCR, storing one row per CDR3 protein. The sample contains approximately 160,000 distinct CDR3 sequences, 9.3% of which appear only once. Sequenced here: CD8+ T cells sorted from PBMCs, sampled 45 days after the yellow fever booster vaccination. The receptors come from a man aged 18-30 years who received the YFV17D yellow fever vaccine. CDR3s include the opening cysteine and the closing phenylalanine or tryptophan. Fields, in order: V gene, J gene, CDR3 protein.

TRBV7-7,TRBJ2-1,CASSLGTGGNEQFF
TRBV5-1,TRBJ2-3,CASSPIAGSTDTQYF
TRBV11-2,TRBJ2-7,CASSFSAGDYEQYF
TRBV29-1,TRBJ1-2,CSVGREGYTF
TRBV20-1,TRBJ2-4,CSPRDLAKNIQYF
TRBV6-1,TRBJ2-7,CASSSIAGEQYF
TRBV4-1,TRBJ1-2,CASSQDPSDSYGYTF
TRBV4-2,TRBJ1-4,CASSQAGTAVEKLFF
TRBV11-2,TRBJ1-2,CASSLVQGSDYGYTF
TRBV15,TRBJ2-4,CATSGGLAGGRNIQYF
TRBV4-2,TRBJ1-2,CASSPGTDGYTF
TRBV7-9,TRBJ1-5,CASSLVGRANQPQHF
TRBV5-6,TRBJ1-2,CASSPGGNPRGYTF
TRBV7-8,TRBJ2-5,CASSQTRLRETQYF
TRBV28,TRBJ1-2,CASSYGGVGGYTF
TRBV27,TRBJ2-7,CASALRAGSSYEQYF
TRBV23-1,TRBJ2-7,CASSPDQNSYEQYF
TRBV29-1,TRBJ1-1,CSVDPELNTEAFF
TRBV4-2,TRBJ1-1,CASSQWAPGTETEAFF
TRBV7-2,TRBJ1-1,CASSLEGGAMNTEAFF
TRBV24-1,TRBJ2-1,CATSDWGIDEQFF
TRBV5-1,TRBJ2-7,CASSPARDYLYEQYF
TRBV6-5,TRBJ2-7,CASRLQEFPYEQYF
TRBV25-1,TRBJ2-5,CASSEERGGETQYF
TRBV12-3/TRBV12-4,TRBJ2-7,CASSLGGRGDEQYF
TRBV10-3,TRBJ1-1,CAISWSGADTEAFF
TRBV6-4,TRBJ1-1,CASSESGETEAFF
TRBV5-1,TRBJ2-1,CASSHTPGGNEQFF
TRBV24-1,TRBJ1-1,CATSDPGNTEAFF
TRBV5-4,TRBJ1-2,CASSYDRANYGYTF
TRBV14,TRBJ2-1,CASSQVGGTAYNEQFF
TRBV7-2,TRBJ2-3,CASSPGPGGEDTQYF
TRBV7-9,TRBJ2-5,CASQKPDSPIETQYF
TRBV6-4,TRBJ1-1,CASSSDGNTEAFF
TRBV29-1,TRBJ2-3,CSVEGLGLAGAADTQYF
TRBV6-5,TRBJ2-3,CASSTGGTQYF
TRBV20-1,TRBJ2-3,CSARAKPGNTPPTQYF
TRBV7-6,TRBJ1-1,CASSRDRGGTEAFF
TRBV11-2,TRBJ2-5,CASSSPTSGGGETQYF
TRBV29-1,TRBJ2-1,CSVDGTGNDEQFF
TRBV7-9,TRBJ2-3,CASSLFQGTSTDTQYF
TRBV20-1,TRBJ1-2,CSASPPPGGANYGYTF
TRBV10-3,TRBJ2-1,CAIGGAYNEQFF
TRBV7-2,TRBJ1-6,CASSLRMGRAGSPLHF
TRBV3-1,TRBJ2-1,CASSLRGGLRNEQFF
TRBV7-6,TRBJ1-5,CASSLGSGYSNQPQHF
TRBV7-2,TRBJ2-1,CASSLLIRGWDEQFF
TRBV12-3/TRBV12-4,TRBJ2-1,CASRRDNEQFF
TRBV25-1,TRBJ1-6,CASSERWQSYNSPLHF
TRBV6-5,TRBJ1-1,CASKIIARNTEAFF
TRBV4-3,TRBJ2-7,CASSQDISGATISYEQYF
TRBV20-1,TRBJ1-4,CSALIESEKLFF